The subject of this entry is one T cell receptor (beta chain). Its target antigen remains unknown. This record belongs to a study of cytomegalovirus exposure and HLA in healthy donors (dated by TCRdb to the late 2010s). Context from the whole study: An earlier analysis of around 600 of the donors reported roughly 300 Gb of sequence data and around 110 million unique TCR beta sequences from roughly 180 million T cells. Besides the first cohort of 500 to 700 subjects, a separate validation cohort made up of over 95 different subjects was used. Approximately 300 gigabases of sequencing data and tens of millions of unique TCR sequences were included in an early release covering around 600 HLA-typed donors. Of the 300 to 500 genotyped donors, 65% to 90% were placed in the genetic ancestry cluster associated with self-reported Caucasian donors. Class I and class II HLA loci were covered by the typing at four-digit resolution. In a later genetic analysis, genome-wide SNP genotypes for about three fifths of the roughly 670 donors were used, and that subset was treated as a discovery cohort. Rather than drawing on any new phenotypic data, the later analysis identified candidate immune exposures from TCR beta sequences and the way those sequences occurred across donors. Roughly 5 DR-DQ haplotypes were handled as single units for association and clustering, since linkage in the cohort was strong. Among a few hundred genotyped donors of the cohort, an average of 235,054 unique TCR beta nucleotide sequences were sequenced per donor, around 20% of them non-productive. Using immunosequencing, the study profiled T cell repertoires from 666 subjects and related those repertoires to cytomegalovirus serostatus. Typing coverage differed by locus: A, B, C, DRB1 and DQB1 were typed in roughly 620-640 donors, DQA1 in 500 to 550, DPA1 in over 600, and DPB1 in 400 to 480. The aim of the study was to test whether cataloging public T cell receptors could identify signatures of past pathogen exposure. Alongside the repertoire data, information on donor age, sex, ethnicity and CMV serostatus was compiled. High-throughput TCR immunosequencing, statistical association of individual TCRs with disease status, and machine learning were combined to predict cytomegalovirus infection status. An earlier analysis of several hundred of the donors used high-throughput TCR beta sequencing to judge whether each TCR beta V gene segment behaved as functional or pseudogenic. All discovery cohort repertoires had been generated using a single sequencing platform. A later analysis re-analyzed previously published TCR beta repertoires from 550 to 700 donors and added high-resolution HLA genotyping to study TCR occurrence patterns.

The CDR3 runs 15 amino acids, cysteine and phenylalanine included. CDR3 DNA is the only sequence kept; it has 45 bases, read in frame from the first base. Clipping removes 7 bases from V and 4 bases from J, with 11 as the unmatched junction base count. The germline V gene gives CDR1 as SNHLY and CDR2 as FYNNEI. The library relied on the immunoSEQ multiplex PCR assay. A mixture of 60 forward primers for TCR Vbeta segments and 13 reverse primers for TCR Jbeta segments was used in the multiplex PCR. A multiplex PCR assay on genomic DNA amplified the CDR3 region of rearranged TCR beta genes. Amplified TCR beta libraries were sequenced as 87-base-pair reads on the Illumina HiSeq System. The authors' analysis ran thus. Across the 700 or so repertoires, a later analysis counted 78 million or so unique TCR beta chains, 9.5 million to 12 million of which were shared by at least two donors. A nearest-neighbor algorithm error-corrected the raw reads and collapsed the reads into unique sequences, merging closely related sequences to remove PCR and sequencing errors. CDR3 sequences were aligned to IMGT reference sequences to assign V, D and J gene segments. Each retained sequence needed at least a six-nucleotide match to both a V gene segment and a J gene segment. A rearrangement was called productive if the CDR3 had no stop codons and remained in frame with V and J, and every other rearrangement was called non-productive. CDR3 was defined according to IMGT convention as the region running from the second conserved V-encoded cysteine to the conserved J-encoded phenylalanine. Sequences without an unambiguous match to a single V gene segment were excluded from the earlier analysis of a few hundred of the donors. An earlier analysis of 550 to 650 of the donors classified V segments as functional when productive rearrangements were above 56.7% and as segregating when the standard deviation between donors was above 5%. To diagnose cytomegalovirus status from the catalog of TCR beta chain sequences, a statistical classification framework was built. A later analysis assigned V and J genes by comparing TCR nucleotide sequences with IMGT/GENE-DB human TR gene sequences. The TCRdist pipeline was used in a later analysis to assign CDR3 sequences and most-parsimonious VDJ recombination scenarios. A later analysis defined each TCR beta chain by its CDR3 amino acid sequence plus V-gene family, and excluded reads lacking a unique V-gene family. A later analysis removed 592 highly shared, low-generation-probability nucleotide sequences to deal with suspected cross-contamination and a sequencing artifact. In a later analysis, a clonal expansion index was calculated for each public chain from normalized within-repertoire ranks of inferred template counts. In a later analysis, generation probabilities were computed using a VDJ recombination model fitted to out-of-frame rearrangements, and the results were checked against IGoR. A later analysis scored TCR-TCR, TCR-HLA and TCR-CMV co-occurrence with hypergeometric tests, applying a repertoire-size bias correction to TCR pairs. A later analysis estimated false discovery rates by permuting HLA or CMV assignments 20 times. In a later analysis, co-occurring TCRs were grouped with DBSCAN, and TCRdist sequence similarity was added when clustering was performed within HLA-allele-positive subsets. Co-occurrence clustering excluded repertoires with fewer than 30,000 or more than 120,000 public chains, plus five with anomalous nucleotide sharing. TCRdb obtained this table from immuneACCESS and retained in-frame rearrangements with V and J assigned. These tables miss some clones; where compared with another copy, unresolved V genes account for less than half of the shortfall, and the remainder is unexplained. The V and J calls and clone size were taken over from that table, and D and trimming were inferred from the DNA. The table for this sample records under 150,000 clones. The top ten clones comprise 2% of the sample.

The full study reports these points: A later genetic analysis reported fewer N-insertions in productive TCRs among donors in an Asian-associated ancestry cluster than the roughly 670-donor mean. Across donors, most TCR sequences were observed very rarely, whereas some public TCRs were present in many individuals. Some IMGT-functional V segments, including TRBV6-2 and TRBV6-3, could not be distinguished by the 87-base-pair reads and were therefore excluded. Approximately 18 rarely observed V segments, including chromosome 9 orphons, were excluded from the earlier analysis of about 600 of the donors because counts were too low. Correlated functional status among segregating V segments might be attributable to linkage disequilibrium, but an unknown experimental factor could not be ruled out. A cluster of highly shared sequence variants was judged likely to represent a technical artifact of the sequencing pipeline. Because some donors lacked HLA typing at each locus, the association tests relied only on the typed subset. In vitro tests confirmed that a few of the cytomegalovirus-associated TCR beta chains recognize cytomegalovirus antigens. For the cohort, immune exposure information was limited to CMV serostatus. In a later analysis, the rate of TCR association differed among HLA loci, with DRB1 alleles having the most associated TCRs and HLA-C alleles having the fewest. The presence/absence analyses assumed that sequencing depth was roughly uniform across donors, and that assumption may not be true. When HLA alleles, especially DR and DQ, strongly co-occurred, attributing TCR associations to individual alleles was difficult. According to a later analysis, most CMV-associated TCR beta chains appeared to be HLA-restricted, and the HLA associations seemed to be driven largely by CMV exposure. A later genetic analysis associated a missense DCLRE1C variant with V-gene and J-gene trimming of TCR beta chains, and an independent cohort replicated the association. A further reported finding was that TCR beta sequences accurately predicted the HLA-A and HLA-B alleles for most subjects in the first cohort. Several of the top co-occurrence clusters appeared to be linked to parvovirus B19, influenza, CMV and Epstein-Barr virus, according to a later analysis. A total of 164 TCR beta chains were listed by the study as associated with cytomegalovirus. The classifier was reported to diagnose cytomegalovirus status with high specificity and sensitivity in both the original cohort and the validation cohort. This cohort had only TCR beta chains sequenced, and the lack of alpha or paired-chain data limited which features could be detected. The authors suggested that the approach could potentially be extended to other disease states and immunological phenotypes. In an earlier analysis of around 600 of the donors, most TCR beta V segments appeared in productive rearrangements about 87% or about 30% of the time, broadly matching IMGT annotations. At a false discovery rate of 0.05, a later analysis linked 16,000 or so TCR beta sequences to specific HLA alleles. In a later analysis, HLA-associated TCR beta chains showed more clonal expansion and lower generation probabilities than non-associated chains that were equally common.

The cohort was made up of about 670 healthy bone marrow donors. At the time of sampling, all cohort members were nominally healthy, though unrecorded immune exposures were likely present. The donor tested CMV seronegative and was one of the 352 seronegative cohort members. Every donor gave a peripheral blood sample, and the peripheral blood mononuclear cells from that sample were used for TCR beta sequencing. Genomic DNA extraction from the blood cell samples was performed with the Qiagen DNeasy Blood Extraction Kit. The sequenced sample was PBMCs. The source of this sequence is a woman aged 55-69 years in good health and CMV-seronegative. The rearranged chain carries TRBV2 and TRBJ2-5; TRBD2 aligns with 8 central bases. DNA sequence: TGTGCCAGCACGTTCGACGGGGGGGCGGGAGAGACCCAGTACTTC. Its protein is CASTFDGGAGETQYF.